A selection of T cell receptor beta chains follows, all from one sample in a study of shared clonotypes between healthy human individuals. Sequencing used immunoSEQ multiplex PCR; TCRdb keeps in-frame clones, though not all of them. Here the sample spans around 510,000 clones, around 80% being singletons. Specimen: PBMCs. The receptors come from a woman aged 35 to 49 in good health. Some clones in this sample may be carry-over from other donors' samples. Each CDR3 is given with its conserved first and last residue. Each record gives: V gene, J gene, D gene, clone size, CDR3 DNA, CDR3 protein. The D gene is left open where the match is weak. The size entry is marked missing in some rows and otherwise reads once, few, many or a size class.

v_call: TRBV5-1
j_call: TRBJ1-1
d_call: .
clone_size: .
cdr3_nt: TGCGCCAGCAGCTCGACACCTCGAATGAACACTGAAGCTTTCTTT
cdr3_aa: CASSSTPRMNTEAFF

v_call: TRBV6-5
j_call: TRBJ2-7
d_call: .
clone_size: .
cdr3_nt: TGTGCCAGCAGCCCCGGTCGATTCCTTGCCTACGAGCAGTACTTC
cdr3_aa: CASSPGRFLAYEQYF

v_call: TRBV10-1
j_call: TRBJ2-5
d_call: .
clone_size: .
cdr3_nt: TGCGCCAGCAGTGAGTCGACCAAAAGGCCAAGAGAGAACTTCCAAGAGACCCAGTACTTC
cdr3_aa: CASSESTKRPRENFQETQYF

v_call: TRBV7-9
j_call: TRBJ1-5
d_call: .
clone_size: .
cdr3_nt: TGTGCCAGCAGCTTAGATGGGTCGGGCAATCAGCCCCAGCATTTT
cdr3_aa: CASSLDGSGNQPQHF

v_call: TRBV7-9
j_call: TRBJ2-1
d_call: TRBD2
clone_size: .
cdr3_nt: TGTGCCAGCAGCTTAGGGACTAGCGGTAATGAGCAGTTCTTC
cdr3_aa: CASSLGTSGNEQFF

v_call: TRBV10-2
j_call: TRBJ2-3
d_call: TRBD2
clone_size: .
cdr3_nt: TGCGCCAGCAGACTAGCGGGGGACTCTAGCACAGATACGCAGTATTTT
cdr3_aa: CASRLAGDSSTDTQYF

v_call: TRBV19
j_call: TRBJ1-3
d_call: .
clone_size: .
cdr3_nt: TGTGCCAGTAGCATACGGATTGGAAACACCATATATTTT
cdr3_aa: CASSIRIGNTIYF

v_call: TRBV27
j_call: TRBJ1-2
d_call: .
clone_size: .
cdr3_nt: TGTGCCAGCAGACCCAATTCCGATCGCTATGGCTACACCTTC
cdr3_aa: CASRPNSDRYGYTF

v_call: TRBV5-5
j_call: TRBJ2-1
d_call: TRBD2
clone_size: .
cdr3_nt: TGTGCCAGCTCCCTTAAGGGGCTAGCGGGAGGATTCAGCTACAATGAGCAGTTCTTC
cdr3_aa: CASSLKGLAGGFSYNEQFF

v_call: TRBV29-1
j_call: TRBJ2-7
d_call: .
clone_size: .
cdr3_nt: TGCAGCGTTGAAGCTTCCGGGGGCGGGGAGCAGTACTTC
cdr3_aa: CSVEASGGGEQYF

v_call: TRBV7-2
j_call: TRBJ2-2
d_call: TRBD1
clone_size: .
cdr3_nt: TGTGCCAGCAGCCTCATAGGGGGCTACACCGGGGAGCTGTTTTTT
cdr3_aa: CASSLIGGYTGELFF

v_call: TRBV20-1
j_call: TRBJ2-7
d_call: .
clone_size: .
cdr3_nt: TGCAGTGCGCCGAACAGCTACGAGCAGTACTTC
cdr3_aa: CSAPNSYEQYF

v_call: TRBV28
j_call: TRBJ2-7
d_call: TRBD2
clone_size: once
cdr3_nt: TGTGCCAGCAGTTCTAGCGGGAGGTTTTACGAGCAGTACTTC
cdr3_aa: CASSSSGRFYEQYF

v_call: TRBV7-3
j_call: TRBJ1-1
d_call: TRBD1
clone_size: .
cdr3_nt: TGTGCCAGCAGGAGGGACAGGGGTGCTTCGGGCACTGAAGCTTTCTTT
cdr3_aa: CASRRDRGASGTEAFF

v_call: TRBV28
j_call: TRBJ2-7
d_call: .
clone_size: .
cdr3_nt: TGTGCCAGCAGCCGGACCGGGAAACTGGTCTTC
cdr3_aa: CASSRTGKLVF

v_call: TRBV7-9
j_call: TRBJ2-3
d_call: TRBD2
clone_size: few
cdr3_nt: TGTGCCAGCAGAGCCGGGACGGGAGGAACAGATACGCAGTATTTT
cdr3_aa: CASRAGTGGTDTQYF

v_call: TRBV4-3
j_call: TRBJ1-3
d_call: .
clone_size: .
cdr3_nt: TGCGCCAGCAGCCAATCATCGGGCACCATATATTTT
cdr3_aa: CASSQSSGTIYF

v_call: TRBV5-6
j_call: TRBJ2-7
d_call: .
clone_size: .
cdr3_nt: TGTGCCAGCAGCTTCGGGGTCGAGCAGTACTTC
cdr3_aa: CASSFGVEQYF

v_call: TRBV4-2
j_call: TRBJ2-7
d_call: TRBD2
clone_size: .
cdr3_nt: TGTGCCAGCAGCCTAGGGACTAGCGGGAGTGGAGAGCAGTACTTC
cdr3_aa: CASSLGTSGSGEQYF

v_call: TRBV10-3
j_call: TRBJ2-3
d_call: TRBD2
clone_size: few
cdr3_nt: TGTGCCATCAGTGAGTCAACTAGCGGGGCCACAGATACGCAGTATTTT
cdr3_aa: CAISESTSGATDTQYF

v_call: TRBV11-2
j_call: TRBJ2-5
d_call: TRBD2
clone_size: few
cdr3_nt: TGTGCCAGCAGCTTATCCGGTAGCGGGGCTCAAGAGACCCAGTACTTC
cdr3_aa: CASSLSGSGAQETQYF

v_call: TRBV4-2
j_call: TRBJ2-3
d_call: .
clone_size: .
cdr3_nt: TGTGCCAGCAGCCAAGTTGTTGGAGTTGCAGATACGCAGTATTTT
cdr3_aa: CASSQVVGVADTQYF

v_call: TRBV10-3
j_call: TRBJ2-5
d_call: TRBD2
clone_size: .
cdr3_nt: TGTGCCATCAGCGCTACTAGCGGGATTGGGGAGACCCAGTACTTC
cdr3_aa: CAISATSGIGETQYF

v_call: TRBV4-3
j_call: TRBJ1-1
d_call: TRBD1
clone_size: .
cdr3_nt: TGCGCCAGCAGCCAGGACCAGGGGGGCGCTGACACTGAAGCTTTCTTT
cdr3_aa: CASSQDQGGADTEAFF

v_call: TRBV6-1
j_call: TRBJ2-7
d_call: TRBD1
clone_size: once
cdr3_nt: TGTGCCAGCAGTCCGGGACAGGGAATTTCCGAGCAGTACTTC
cdr3_aa: CASSPGQGISEQYF

v_call: TRBV30
j_call: TRBJ2-4
d_call: TRBD2
clone_size: .
cdr3_nt: TGTGCCTGGAGTGTACGAGCGGGAGATGACATTCAGTACTTC
cdr3_aa: CAWSVRAGDDIQYF

v_call: TRBV28
j_call: TRBJ1-1
d_call: .
clone_size: .
cdr3_nt: TGTGCCAGCAGTTTAGGGGGGAACAGAAACACTGAAGCTTTCTTT
cdr3_aa: CASSLGGNRNTEAFF

v_call: TRBV28
j_call: TRBJ2-7
d_call: TRBD1
clone_size: .
cdr3_nt: TGTGCCAGCAGTTCCCCTACCCGAGGGACAGCCTACGAGCAGTACTTC
cdr3_aa: CASSSPTRGTAYEQYF